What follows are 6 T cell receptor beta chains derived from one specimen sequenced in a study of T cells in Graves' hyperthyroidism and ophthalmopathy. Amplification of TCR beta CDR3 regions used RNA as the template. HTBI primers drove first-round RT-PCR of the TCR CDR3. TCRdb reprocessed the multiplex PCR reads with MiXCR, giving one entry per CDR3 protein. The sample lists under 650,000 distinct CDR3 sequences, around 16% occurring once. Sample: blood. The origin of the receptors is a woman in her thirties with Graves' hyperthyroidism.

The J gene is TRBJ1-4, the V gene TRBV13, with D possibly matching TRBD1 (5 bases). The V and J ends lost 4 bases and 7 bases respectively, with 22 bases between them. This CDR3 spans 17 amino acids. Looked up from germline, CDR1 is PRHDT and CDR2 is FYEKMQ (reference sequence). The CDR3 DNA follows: TGTGCCAGCAGCTCTAACCTCGGTGGGGGGAGGAGTGAAAAACTGTTTTTT. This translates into CASSSNLGGGRSEKLFF.

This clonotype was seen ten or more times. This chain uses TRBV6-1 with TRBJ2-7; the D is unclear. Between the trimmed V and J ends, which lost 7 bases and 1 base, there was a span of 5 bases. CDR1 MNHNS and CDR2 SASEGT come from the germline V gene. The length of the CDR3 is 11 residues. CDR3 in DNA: TGTGCCAGCACGTCGTCCTACGAGCAGTACTTC. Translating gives CASTSSYEQYF.

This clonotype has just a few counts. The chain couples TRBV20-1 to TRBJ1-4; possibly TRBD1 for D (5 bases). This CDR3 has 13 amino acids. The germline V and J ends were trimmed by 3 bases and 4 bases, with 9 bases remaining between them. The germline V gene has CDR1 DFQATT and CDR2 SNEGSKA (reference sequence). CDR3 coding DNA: TGCAGTGCTAGTAGACAGAATAATGAAAAACTGTTTTTT. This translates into CSASRQNNEKLFF.

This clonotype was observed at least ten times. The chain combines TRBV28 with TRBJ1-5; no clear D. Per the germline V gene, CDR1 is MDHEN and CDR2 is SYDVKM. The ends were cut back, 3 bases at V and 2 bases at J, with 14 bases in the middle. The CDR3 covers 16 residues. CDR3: CASSFGQVVRNQPQHF. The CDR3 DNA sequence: TGTGCCAGCAGTTTCGGTCAGGTTGTTCGCAATCAGCCCCAGCATTTT.

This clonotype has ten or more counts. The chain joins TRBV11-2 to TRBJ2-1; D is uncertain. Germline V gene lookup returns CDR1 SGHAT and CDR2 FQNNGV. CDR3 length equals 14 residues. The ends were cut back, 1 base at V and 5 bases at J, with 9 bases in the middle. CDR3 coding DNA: TGTGCCAGCAGCTTAGGGGTGGTCGACAATGAGCAGTTCTTC. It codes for CASSLGVVDNEQFF.

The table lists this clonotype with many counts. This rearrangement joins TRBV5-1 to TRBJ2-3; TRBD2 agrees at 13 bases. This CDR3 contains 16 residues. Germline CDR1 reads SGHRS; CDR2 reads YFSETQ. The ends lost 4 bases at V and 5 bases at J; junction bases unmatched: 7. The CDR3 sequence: CASSPGLAGAGDTQYF. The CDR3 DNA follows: TGCGCCAGCAGCCCCGGACTAGCGGGGGCGGGAGATACGCAGTATTTT.